The clone carrying this TCR beta chain was counted between two and nine times. This record belongs to a study of T cells after yellow fever vaccination. This CDR3 has 17 amino acids. Germline V CDR1 and CDR2: ENHRY, SYGVKD. V trimming: 10 bases; J trimming: 4 bases; junction bases outside the gene matches: 14. TCRdb processed the 5' RACE reads anew with MiXCR; each CDR3 protein has one entry. This table holds around 500,000 distinct CDR3 sequences, about a fifth found once. The chain carries TRBV10-3 and TRBJ2-1, with 12 nucleotides matching TRBD2. The sequence was collected from a young man who received the YFV17D yellow fever vaccine. This specimen was PBMCs, taken approximately 22 days after the first yellow fever vaccination. This CDR3 reads CASRESLAGGEYNEQFF. The DNA of the CDR3 is TGTGCCAGCAGGGAGTCCCTAGCGGGGGGGGAGTACAATGAGCAGTTCTTC.